Below, one TCR beta chain is given with its context. Method: immunoSEQ multiplex PCR; TCRdb's copy keeps in-frame clones and lacks some. The data contain around 100,000 clones, 92% of them singletons. These data belong to a study of T cell changes during pregnancy in multiple sclerosis. This CDR3 comprises 11 residues. Germline loops: CDR1 MNHNY, CDR2 SVGAGI (reference sequence). V lost 6 bases and J 12 bases, leaving 15 bases between the germline ends. The sequences come from peripheral blood, collected in the third trimester of pregnancy. The TCR comes from a female donor with multiple sclerosis, enrolled in a pregnancy study. V usage is TRBV6-6 and J usage is TRBJ2-7; possibly TRBD2 for D (5 bases). CDR3 in amino acids: CASSPGYLPYF. The CDR3, as DNA: TGTGCCAGCAGCCCGGGATACCTTCCGTACTTC.